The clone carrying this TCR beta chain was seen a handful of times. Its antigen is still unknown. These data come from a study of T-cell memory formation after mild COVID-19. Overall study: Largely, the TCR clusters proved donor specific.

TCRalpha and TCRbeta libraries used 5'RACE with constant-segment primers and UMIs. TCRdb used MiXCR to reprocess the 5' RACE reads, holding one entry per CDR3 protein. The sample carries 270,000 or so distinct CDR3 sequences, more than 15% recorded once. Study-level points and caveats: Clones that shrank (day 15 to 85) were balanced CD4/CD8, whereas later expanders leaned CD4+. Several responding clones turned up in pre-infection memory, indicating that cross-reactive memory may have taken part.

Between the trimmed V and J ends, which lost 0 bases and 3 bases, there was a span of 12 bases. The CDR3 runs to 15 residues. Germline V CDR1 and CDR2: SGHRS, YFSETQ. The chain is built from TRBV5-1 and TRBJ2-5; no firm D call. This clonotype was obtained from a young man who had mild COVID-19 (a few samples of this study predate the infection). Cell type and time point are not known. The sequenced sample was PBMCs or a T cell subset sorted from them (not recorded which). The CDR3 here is CASSLELGGEETQYF. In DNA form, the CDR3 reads TGCGCCAGCAGCTTGGAACTCGGCGGTGAAGAGACCCAGTACTTC.